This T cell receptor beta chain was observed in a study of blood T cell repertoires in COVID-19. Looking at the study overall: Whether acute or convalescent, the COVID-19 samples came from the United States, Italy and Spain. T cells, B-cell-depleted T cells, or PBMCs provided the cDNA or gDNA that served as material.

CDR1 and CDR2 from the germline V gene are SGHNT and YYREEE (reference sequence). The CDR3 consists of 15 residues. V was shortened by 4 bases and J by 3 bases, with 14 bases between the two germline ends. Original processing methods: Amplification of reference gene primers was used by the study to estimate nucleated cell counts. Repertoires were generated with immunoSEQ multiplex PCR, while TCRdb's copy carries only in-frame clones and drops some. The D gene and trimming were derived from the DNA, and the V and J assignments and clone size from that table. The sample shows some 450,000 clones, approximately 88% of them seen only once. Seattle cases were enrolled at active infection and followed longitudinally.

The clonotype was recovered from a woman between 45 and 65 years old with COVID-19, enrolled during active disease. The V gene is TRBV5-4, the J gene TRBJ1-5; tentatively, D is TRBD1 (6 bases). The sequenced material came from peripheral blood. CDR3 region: CASSPGQGINQPQHF. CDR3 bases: TGTGCCAGCAGCCCCGGGCAGGGGATCAATCAGCCCCAGCATTTT.